A selection of T cell receptor beta chains follows, all from one sample in a study of blood T cell repertoires in COVID-19. This table comes from immunoSEQ multiplex PCR, and its TCRdb copy is limited to in-frame clones, with some not included. Here the sample spans about 140,000 clones, around 80% being singletons. Sequenced: peripheral blood. The receptors come from a human donor in a cohort sampled during active COVID-19. CDR3s include the opening cysteine and the closing phenylalanine or tryptophan. The D gene is left open where the match is weak. Size values are once, few and many counts, or a class for expanded clones, and some rows have none.

V	D	J	size	CDR3	DNA
TRBV18	TRBD1	TRBJ1-2	-	CASSVGQGPYGYTF	TGTGCCAGCTCCGTGGGACAGGGTCCCTATGGCTACACCTTC
TRBV7-9	-	TRBJ2-3	-	CASTKGASSTDTQYF	TGTGCCAGCACCAAAGGGGCTAGCAGCACAGATACGCAGTATTTT
TRBV5-1	-	TRBJ1-2	-	CASSSRPTKGYTF	TGCGCCAGCTCGTCGCGGCCTACCAAGGGCTACACCTTC
TRBV27	-	TRBJ1-6	-	CASSLVTAYNSPLHF	TGTGCCAGCAGTCTCGTGACAGCCTATAATTCACCCCTCCACTTT
TRBV20-1	TRBD2	TRBJ2-1	-	CSAGPTSEQFF	TGCAGTGCTGGCCCGACTAGCGAGCAGTTCTTC
TRBV7-3	-	TRBJ2-2	-	CASSLGGTGELFF	TGTGCCAGCAGCTTGGGGGGCACCGGGGAGCTGTTTTTT
TRBV4-2	TRBD2	TRBJ2-3	once	CASSQGTSGGPTDTQYF	TGTGCCAGCAGCCAAGGGACTAGCGGGGGCCCCACAGATACGCAGTATTTT
TRBV29-1	-	TRBJ2-7	-	CSVGKIYEQYF	TGCAGCGTTGGTAAAATCTACGAGCAGTACTTC
TRBV4-2	-	TRBJ2-5	-	CASSQGPDPEETQYF	TGTGCCAGCAGCCAAGGCCCCGATCCGGAAGAGACCCAGTACTTC
TRBV11-2	-	TRBJ2-5	-	CASSPNRGRGGVRQETQYF	TGTGCCAGCAGCCCCAACCGCGGCCGTGGAGGGGTAAGGCAAGAGACCCAGTACTTC
TRBV5-1	-	TRBJ1-2	-	CASSWRDGDYGYTF	TGCGCCAGCAGCTGGAGGGACGGAGACTATGGCTACACCTTC
TRBV28	TRBD1	TRBJ1-6	-	CASSSRTGFNSPLHF	TGTGCCAGCAGTTCACGGACAGGGTTTAATTCACCCCTCCACTTT
TRBV2	-	TRBJ2-4	-	CASSVARQPNSIQYF	TGTGCCAGCAGTGTTGCGAGACAGCCCAATTCAATTCAGTACTTC
TRBV9	-	TRBJ1-6	few	CASSVGRDSPLHF	TGTGCCAGCAGCGTAGGCAGGGATTCACCCCTCCACTTT
TRBV7-2	TRBD2	TRBJ2-5	once	CASSLGFNSGGKTQYF	TGTGCCAGCAGCTTAGGTTTCAATAGCGGGGGGAAGACCCAGTACTTC
TRBV15	-	TRBJ2-3	-	CATSRGASNPDTQYF	TGTGCCACCAGCAGAGGTGCTAGTAATCCAGATACGCAGTATTTT
TRBV19	TRBD1	TRBJ1-5	-	CASSTNRGPQPQHF	TGTGCCAGTAGTACGAACAGGGGGCCTCAGCCCCAGCATTTT
TRBV9	-	TRBJ1-2	-	CASSVAPQGSYGYTF	TGTGCCAGCAGCGTAGCCCCCCAGGGGAGCTATGGCTACACCTTC
TRBV7-2	-	TRBJ1-4	-	CASSSWGGGIGEKLFF	TGTGCCAGCAGCTCCTGGGGAGGGGGGATTGGGGAAAAACTGTTTTTT
TRBV27	-	TRBJ1-1	-	CASSLSFRVNTEAFF	TGTGCCAGCAGTTTAAGCTTCAGGGTGAACACTGAAGCTTTCTTT
TRBV4-2	-	TRBJ2-3	-	CASSQVFNPNTDTQYF	TGTGCCAGCAGCCAAGTTTTCAACCCTAACACAGATACGCAGTATTTT
TRBV19	TRBD2	TRBJ2-3	-	CASSILLAGDTQYF	TGTGCCAGTAGTATCCTCTTAGCGGGGGATACGCAGTATTTT
TRBV2	-	TRBJ2-1	-	CASTPVDNEQFF	TGTGCCAGCACTCCAGTCGACAATGAGCAGTTCTTC
TRBV6-5	-	TRBJ2-7	-	CATRRVDEQYF	TGTGCCACCAGACGGGTTGACGAGCAGTACTTC
TRBV19	TRBD2	TRBJ2-1	-	CASTQKTSGGANEQFF	TGTGCCAGTACTCAAAAGACTAGCGGGGGGGCCAATGAGCAGTTCTTC
TRBV19	-	TRBJ2-6	-	CASQSGHLSGANVLTF	TGTGCCAGTCAATCGGGACACCTCTCTGGGGCCAACGTCCTGACTTTC
TRBV19	TRBD2	TRBJ2-7	-	CASPRLGAGGHEQYF	TGTGCCTCGCCGAGGCTCGGAGCGGGGGGTCACGAGCAGTACTTC
TRBV27	TRBD1	TRBJ1-4	-	CASSLSNGQGFNEKLFF	TGTGCCAGCAGTTTATCGAATGGACAGGGGTTTAATGAAAAACTGTTTTTT
TRBV29-1	-	TRBJ2-5	-	CSVLPGQETQYF	TGCAGCGTTTTGCCGGGTCAAGAGACCCAGTACTTC
TRBV6-5	TRBD2	TRBJ2-2	-	CASSRASGGARELFF	TGTGCCAGCAGTCGCGCTAGCGGGGGGGCCCGGGAGCTGTTTTTT
TRBV10-3	TRBD2	TRBJ2-7	once	CAISESPSGEGEQYF	TGTGCCATCAGTGAGTCGCCTAGCGGGGAGGGCGAGCAGTACTTC
TRBV5-6	TRBD1	TRBJ1-6	-	CASSLDRDYNSPLHF	TGTGCCAGCAGCCTTGACAGGGATTATAATTCACCCCTCCACTTT